Each of the 24 T cell receptor beta chains below was sequenced from the same sample in a study of T cell responses to AZD1222 COVID-19 vaccine. Sequencing was performed with immunoSEQ multiplex PCR; in TCRdb, only in-frame clones are kept and a portion is missing. Among some 140,000 clones listed, 92% were seen once. The sample consisted of peripheral blood, taken on day 0 of AZD1222 vaccination. The receptors were gathered from an adult in good health.

The V and J genes are TRBV6-1 and TRBJ1-2, with D hard to call. CDR1 is MNHNS and CDR2 is SASEGT in the germline V gene. V lost 2 bases and J lost 0, with 10 bases in between. The CDR3 spans 15 residues. CDR3 DNA: TGTGCCAGCAGTGAAAATAGCGGAACTAACTATGGCTACACCTTC. It encodes CASSENSGTNYGYTF.

Only one count was recorded for this clone. The chain combines TRBV2 with TRBJ2-3; 7 positions match TRBD2. Germline values: CDR1 SNHLY, CDR2 FYNNEI. The CDR3 length is 16 residues. V gave up 0 bases and J gave up 4 bases; unmatched junction bases: 7. The CDR3 sequence: CASSEARPSGADTQYF. The DNA for the CDR3 is TGTGCCAGCAGTGAAGCACGACCTAGCGGAGCAGATACGCAGTATTTT.

This chain joins TRBV19 and TRBJ2-5, with D possibly being TRBD2 (6 bases). CDR1 and CDR2 (germline): LNHDA, SQIVND (reference sequence). There are 12 residues in the CDR3. V dropped 6 bases and J dropped 5 bases, with 10 bases sitting between them. CDR3 DNA: TGTGCCAGTAGCCCGGGGAGGGAGACCCAGTACTTC. It encodes CASSPGRETQYF.

This clone was detected once. The chain employs TRBV3-1 (or the pseudogene TRBV3-2) and TRBJ1-2; 9 bases align to TRBD1. V trimming: 8 bases; J trimming: 4 bases; junction bases outside the gene matches: 5. The CDR3 has 13 residues. Germline CDR1 is LGHDT and CDR2 is YNNKEL (reference sequence). CDR3 protein: CASSTGGGYGYTF. CDR3 DNA sequence: TGTGCCAGCTCGACAGGGGGTGGCTATGGCTACACCTTC.

The CDR3 protein is CASSFGDRDYGYTF. CDR3 DNA: TGCGCCAGCAGCTTCGGGGACAGGGACTATGGCTACACCTTC. The rearrangement uses TRBV5-1 and TRBJ1-2; 9 nucleotides match TRBD1. Germline V lookup: CDR1 SGHRS, CDR2 YFSETQ. Trimming cost V 2 bases and J 3 bases; bases outside gene matches: 2. This CDR3 region has 14 residues. The entire variable domain, with the rest obtained from reference TRBV5-1 and TRBJ1-2, is as follows: KAGVTQTPRYLIKTRGQQVTLSCSPISGHRSVSWYQQTPGQGLQFLFEYFSETQRNKGNFPGRFSGRQFSNSRSEMNVSTLELGDSALYLCASSFGDRDYGYTFGSGTRLTVV.

The rearrangement joins TRBV15 to TRBJ1-2; perhaps TRBD1 as D (5 bases). The CDR3 is made up of 13 amino acids. Trimming stripped 2 bases from V and 4 bases from J, with 8 bases between. CDR1 and CDR2 from the germline V gene are LNHNV and YYDKDF (reference sequence). The CDR3 region has the DNA TGTGCCACCAGCAGATCCGGGACCTATGGCTACACCTTC. Translation gives CATSRSGTYGYTF.

This clone was detected once. This sequence joins TRBV4-2 and TRBJ2-7; 12 bases fit TRBD2. The trim removed 4 bases at V and 1 base at J, leaving 5 bases unmatched. CDR1 and CDR2 from the germline V gene are LGHNA and YNFKEQ. This CDR3 region has 16 residues. CDR3 bases: TGTGCCAGCAGCCGGCAGACTAGCGGGAGTTCCTACGAGCAGTACTTC. Amino acid sequence: CASSRQTSGSSYEQYF.

CDR3 sequence (DNA): TGTGCCAGCACCGGGGGGGATGAAAAACTGTTTTTT. Translated: CASTGGDEKLFF. This rearrangement joins TRBV12-3 or TRBV12-4 to TRBJ1-4; possibly TRBD1 for D (5 bases). This CDR3 is built from 12 residues. Between the trimmed V and J ends, which lost 7 bases and 6 bases, there was a span of 9 bases.

The CDR3 sequence is CAIRAGQTNEKLFF. The CDR3 DNA is TGTGCCATTAGGGCCGGGCAGACTAATGAAAAACTGTTTTTT. The chain uses TRBV10-3 and TRBJ1-4; D remains ambiguous. CDR1 is ENHRY, CDR2 SYGVKD, per germline. This CDR3 spans 14 amino acids. Trimming took off 9 bases at V and 2 bases at J, with 13 bases between the two ends.

The J gene is TRBJ2-1, the V gene TRBV2; D is uncertain. The V gene's germline CDR1 is SNHLY and CDR2 FYNNEI. With 6 bases removed from V and 2 bases from J, the gap between germline ends came to 11 bases. This CDR3 contains 14 residues. The CDR3 reads CASRPATPYNEQFF. The CDR3 region has the DNA TGTGCCAGCAGGCCAGCCACTCCCTACAATGAGCAGTTCTTC.

The chain recombines TRBV19 with TRBJ1-2; D call uncertain. CDR1 is LNHDA, CDR2 SQIVND, per germline (reference sequence). Trimming removed 4 bases at V and 5 bases at J, with 8 bases between. The CDR3 length is 12 residues. CDR3 coding DNA: TGTGCCAGTAGTAAGGTGATGTATGGCTACACCTTC. Its translation: CASSKVMYGYTF. Together with reference TRBV19 and TRBJ1-2, the CDR3 gives the full variable domain: DGGITQSPKYLFRKEGQNVTLSCEQNLNHDAMYWYRQDPGQGLRLIYYSQIVNDFQKGDIAEGYSVSREKKESFPLTVTSAQKNPTAFYLCASSKVMYGYTFGSGTRLTVV.

The CDR3 protein is CASSQVGTRANEKLFF. CDR3 nucleotides: TGTGCCAGCAGCCAAGTCGGGACAAGAGCTAATGAAAAACTGTTTTTT. V is TRBV4-2 and J is TRBJ1-4; D is perhaps TRBD1 (6 bases). This CDR3 contains 16 residues. The V gene's germline CDR1 is LGHNA and CDR2 YNFKEQ. Trimming removed 1 base from V and 3 bases from J, with 12 bases in between.

This chain connects TRBV6-5 to TRBJ1-3, with 7 bases fitting TRBD1. The CDR3 loop spans 13 amino acids. The germline gives CDR1 MNHEY, CDR2 SVGAGI. The junction had 2 bases not matched to a gene; V was cut back by 6 bases and J by 3 bases. The CDR3 loop is CASRDRSGNTIYF. In DNA form, the CDR3 reads TGTGCCAGCAGGGACAGGAGTGGAAACACCATATATTTT.

V is TRBV4-1 and J is TRBJ2-2, with D unresolved. In germline, CDR1 is MGHRA, CDR2 YSYEKL. Between the trimmed V and J ends, which lost 4 bases and 5 bases, there was a span of 11 bases. This CDR3 has 14 amino acids. The CDR3, as DNA: TGCGCCAGCAGCCCCAAGATGGGAACCGGGGAGCTGTTTTTT. It translates to CASSPKMGTGELFF.

The chain combines TRBV18 with TRBJ1-1, with D unresolved. Deletions cut 0 bases from V and 2 bases from J, with 10 bases between. Germline V gene data show CDR1 as KGHSH and CDR2 as LQKENI. This CDR3 has 15 residues. CDR3 sequence: CASSPPERANTEAFF. In nucleotides, the CDR3 is TGTGCCAGCTCACCACCGGAGAGGGCAAACACTGAAGCTTTCTTT.

The chain has TRBV4-3 and TRBJ2-1, with a weak D call TRBD2 (5 bases). Looked up from germline, CDR1 is LGHNA and CDR2 is YSLEER. V lost 1 base and J lost 7, with 5 bases in between. CDR3 length equals 12 residues. CDR3 coding DNA: TGCGCCAGCAGCCAAGGCGGGAATGAGCAGTTCTTC. Amino acid sequence: CASSQGGNEQFF.

This rearrangement joins TRBV9 to TRBJ2-7, with D tentatively TRBD1 or TRBD2 (7 bases each). Germline V gives CDR1 SGDLS, CDR2 YYNGEE. The V and J ends lost 2 bases and 5 bases respectively, with 14 bases between them. The CDR3 loop spans 14 amino acids. The CDR3 bases are TGTGCCAGCAGCGTTACCAGGGGGAGGGACGAGCAGTACTTC. This gives the protein CASSVTRGRDEQYF.

This clone came up a few times. The chain links TRBV11-3 to TRBJ1-1; 7 bases fit TRBD1. The CDR3 consists of 16 residues. Germline CDR1 SGHNT, CDR2 YENEEA. Trimming took 5 bases from V and 0 from J; bases not matched to a gene: 9. The CDR3 sequence is CASSRSTGRMNTEAFF. The CDR3, as DNA: TGTGCCAGCAGCCGGTCGACAGGGCGAATGAACACTGAAGCTTTCTTT.

The chain combines TRBV5-4 with TRBJ1-6; no clear D gene. This CDR3 comprises 13 residues. Trimming removed 5 bases from V and 7 bases from J, with 10 bases in between. Germline V CDR1 and CDR2: SGHNT, YYREEE (reference sequence). CDR3 amino acids: CASREAGNSPLHF. For the CDR3, the DNA is TGTGCCAGCAGAGAGGCCGGCAATTCACCCCTCCACTTT. The full variable domain, in which reference TRBV5-4 and TRBJ1-6 provide the parts outside the CDR3, is ETGVTQSPTHLIKTRGQQVTLRCSSQSGHNTVSWYQQALGQGPQFIFQYYREEENGRGNFPPRFSGLQFPNYSSELNVNALELDDSALYLCASREAGNSPLHFGNGTRLTVT.

This chain uses TRBV18 with TRBJ1-6; TRBD1 might be the D (6 bases). CDR3 size: 17 residues. Germline assignment: CDR1 KGHSH and CDR2 LQKENI. Trimming shortened V by 3 bases and J by 2 bases, and 14 bases separated the two germline ends. CDR3 region: CASSPRQDGAYNSPLHF. CDR3 coding DNA: TGTGCCAGCTCACCCCGACAGGACGGGGCCTATAATTCACCCCTCCACTTT. The full variable domain, rest sourced from reference TRBV18 and TRBJ1-6, is NAGVMQNPRHLVRRRGQEARLRCSPMKGHSHVYWYRQLPEEGLKFMVYLQKENIIDESGMPKERFSAEFPKEGPSILRIQQVVRGDSAAYFCASSPRQDGAYNSPLHFGNGTRLTVT.

DNA for the CDR3: TGTGCCAGCAGTTACGGCGACAGCAACCAAGAGACCCAGTACTTC. This translates into CASSYGDSNQETQYF. This rearrangement joins TRBV6-2 or TRBV6-3 to TRBJ2-5, with D maybe TRBD1 (5 bases). V lost 2 bases, J lost 0 bases, and 10 bases lay in between. Germline assignment: CDR1 MNHEY and CDR2 SVGEGT. The CDR3 is made up of 15 amino acids.

This clone showed up just a few times. The chain combines TRBV4-1 with TRBJ2-2; 10 bases are a match to TRBD2. The CDR3 consists of 17 residues. From germline, CDR1 is MGHRA and CDR2 YSYEKL. Germline trimming cut 4 bases from V and 6 bases from J; bases unmatched to any gene: 11. As DNA, the CDR3 is TGCGCCAGCAGCCCCAAGGCTAGCGGGAGTTTCGCCGGGGAGCTGTTTTTT. Protein: CASSPKASGSFAGELFF.

This clone was detected only a few times. The rearrangement uses TRBV29-1 and TRBJ2-5; D assignment may be TRBD1 or TRBD2 (6 bases each). In germline, CDR1 is SQVTM, CDR2 ANQGSEA. The CDR3 contains 13 residues. Trimming took 4 bases from V and 5 from J, leaving 14 bases between them. CDR3 DNA: TGCAGCGTTGGGCCTCAGGGGAGGGAGACCCAGTACTTC. Amino acids: CSVGPQGRETQYF. Looking up the rest from reference TRBV29-1 and TRBJ2-5 gives the full variable domain: SAVISQKPSRDICQRGTSLTIQCQVDSQVTMMFWYRQQPGQSLTLIATANQGSEATYESGFVIDKFPISRPNLTFSTLTVSNMSPEDSSIYLCSVGPQGRETQYFGPGTRLLVL.

This sequence joins TRBV3-1 (or the pseudogene TRBV3-2) and TRBJ2-1; D unresolved. Trimming shortened V by 3 bases and J by 0 bases, and 3 bases separated the two germline ends. Germline V CDR1 and CDR2: LGHDT, YNNKEL (reference sequence). The CDR3 has 13 residues. The CDR3 bases are TGTGCCAGCAGCCACGCCTCCTACAATGAGCAGTTCTTC. This codes for CASSHASYNEQFF.